This T cell receptor beta chain emerged from a study of T-cell reconstitution after alpha-beta-depleted transplantation in children. Germline-derived CDR1 and CDR2 are DFQATT and SNEGSKA (reference sequence). V shed 3 bases, J shed 5 bases, and the junction held 10 bases outside the gene matches. CDR3 length equals 16 residues. This clonotype qualifies as medium-sized. Molecular barcoding with unique molecular identifiers was used for the TCRbeta library. One entry per CDR3 protein results from TCRdb running MiXCR on the PCR reads. The data show 70,000 to 95,000 distinct CDR3 sequences, 15% seen once.

The rearrangement joins TRBV20-1 to TRBJ2-1, with 10 bases aligning to TRBD2. The receptor's source is a male patient aged 2 to 9 who had a stem cell transplant for acute lymphoblastic leukemia, so the T cells may come from the graft donor. Sequencing was performed on PBMCs, mostly from graft donor cells, taken 180 days after TCRalphabeta/CD19-depleted stem cell transplant. CDR3 nucleotides: TGCAGTGCTAGGGGGATAAGCGGGGGGGCGAACAATGAGCAGTTCTTC. As protein: CSARGISGGANNEQFF.